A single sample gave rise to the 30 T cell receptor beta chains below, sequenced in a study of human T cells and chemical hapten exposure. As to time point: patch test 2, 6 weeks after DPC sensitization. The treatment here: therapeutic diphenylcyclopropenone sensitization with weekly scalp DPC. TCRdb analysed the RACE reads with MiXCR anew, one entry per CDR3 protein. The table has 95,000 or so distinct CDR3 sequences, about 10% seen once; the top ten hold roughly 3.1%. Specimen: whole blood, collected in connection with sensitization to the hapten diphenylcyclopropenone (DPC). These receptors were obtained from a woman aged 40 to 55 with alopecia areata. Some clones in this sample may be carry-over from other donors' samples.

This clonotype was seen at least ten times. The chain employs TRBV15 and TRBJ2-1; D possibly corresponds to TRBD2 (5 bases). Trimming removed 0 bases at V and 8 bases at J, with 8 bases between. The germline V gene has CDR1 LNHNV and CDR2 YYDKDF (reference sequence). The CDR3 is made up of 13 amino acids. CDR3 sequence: CATSRDLGDEQFF. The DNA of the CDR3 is TGTGCCACCAGCAGAGATCTGGGAGATGAGCAGTTCTTC.

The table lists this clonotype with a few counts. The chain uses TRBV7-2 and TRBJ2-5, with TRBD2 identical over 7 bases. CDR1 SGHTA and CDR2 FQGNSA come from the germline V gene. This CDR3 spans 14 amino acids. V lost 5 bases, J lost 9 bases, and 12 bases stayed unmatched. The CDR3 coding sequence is TGTGCCAGCAGCCCTAGACTAGCCGGAGGGGCCCAGTACTTC. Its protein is CASSPRLAGGAQYF.

CDR3 bases: TGTGCCAGCAGCTACGGACAGGGGATCCGCACTGAAGCTTTCTTT. This encodes CASSYGQGIRTEAFF. The chain has TRBV7-2 and TRBJ1-1; 9 positions agree with TRBD1. CDR3 length equals 15 residues. Germline CDR1 reads SGHTA; CDR2 reads FQGNSA. The J segment lost 4 bases and the V segment lost 4 bases, leaving 7 bases of the junction unmatched. Together with reference TRBV7-2 and TRBJ1-1, the CDR3 gives the full variable domain: GAGVSQSPSNKVTEKGKDVELRCDPISGHTALYWYRQSLGQGLEFLIYFQGNSAPDKSGLPSDRFSAERTGGSVSTLTIQRTQQEDSAVYLCASSYGQGIRTEAFFGQGTRLTVV.

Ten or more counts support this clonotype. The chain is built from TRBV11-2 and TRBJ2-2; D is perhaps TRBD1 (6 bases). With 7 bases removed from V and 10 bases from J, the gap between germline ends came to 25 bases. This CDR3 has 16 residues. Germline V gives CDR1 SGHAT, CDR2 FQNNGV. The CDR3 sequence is CASKFYPDSSSVELFF. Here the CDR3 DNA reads TGTGCCAGCAAATTTTACCCGGACAGTTCGTCTGTGGAGCTGTTTTTT.

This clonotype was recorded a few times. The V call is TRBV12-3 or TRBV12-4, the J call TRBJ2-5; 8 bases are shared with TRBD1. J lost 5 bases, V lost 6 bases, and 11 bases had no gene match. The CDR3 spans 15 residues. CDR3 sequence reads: CASSLAQGATETQYF. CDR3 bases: TGTGCCAGCAGCCTTGCGCAGGGGGCTACGGAGACCCAGTACTTC.

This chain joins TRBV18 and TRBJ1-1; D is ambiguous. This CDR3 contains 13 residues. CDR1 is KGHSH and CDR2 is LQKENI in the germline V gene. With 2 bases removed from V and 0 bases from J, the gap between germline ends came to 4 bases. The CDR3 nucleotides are TGTGCCAGCTCACCAACCGTGAACACTGAAGCTTTCTTT. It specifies CASSPTVNTEAFF.

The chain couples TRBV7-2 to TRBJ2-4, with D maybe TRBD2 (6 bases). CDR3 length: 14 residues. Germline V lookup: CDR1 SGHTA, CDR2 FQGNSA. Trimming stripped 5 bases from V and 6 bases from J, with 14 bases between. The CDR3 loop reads CASSHPGGTNIQYF. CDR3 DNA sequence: TGTGCCAGCAGCCACCCTGGCGGGACAAACATTCAGTACTTC.

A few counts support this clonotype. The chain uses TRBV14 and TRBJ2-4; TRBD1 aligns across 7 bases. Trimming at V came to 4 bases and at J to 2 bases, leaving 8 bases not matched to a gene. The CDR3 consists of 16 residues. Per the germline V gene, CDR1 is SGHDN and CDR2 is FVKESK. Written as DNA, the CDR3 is TGTGCCAGCAGCCTCACCCCGGACAGGCCCAAAAACATTCAGTACTTC. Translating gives CASSLTPDRPKNIQYF. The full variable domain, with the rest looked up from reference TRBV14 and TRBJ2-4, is EAGVTQFPSHSVIEKGQTVTLRCDPISGHDNLYWYRRVMGKEIKFLLHFVKESKQDESGMPNNRFLAERTGGTYSTLKVQPAELEDSGVYFCASSLTPDRPKNIQYFGAGTRLSVL.

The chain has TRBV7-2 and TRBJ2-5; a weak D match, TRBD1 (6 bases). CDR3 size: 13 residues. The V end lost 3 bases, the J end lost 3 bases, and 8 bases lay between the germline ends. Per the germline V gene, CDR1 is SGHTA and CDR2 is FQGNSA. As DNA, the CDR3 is TGTGCCAGCAGCTTTAAGGGGGAAGAGACCCAGTACTTC. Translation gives CASSFKGEETQYF.

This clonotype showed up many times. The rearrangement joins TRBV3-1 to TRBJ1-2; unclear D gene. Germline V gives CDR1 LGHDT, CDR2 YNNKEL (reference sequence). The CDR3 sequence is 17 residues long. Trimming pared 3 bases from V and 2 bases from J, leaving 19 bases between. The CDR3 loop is CASSHLNLNSMNYGYTF. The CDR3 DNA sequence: TGTGCCAGCAGCCATTTGAACCTTAACAGCATGAACTATGGCTACACCTTC.

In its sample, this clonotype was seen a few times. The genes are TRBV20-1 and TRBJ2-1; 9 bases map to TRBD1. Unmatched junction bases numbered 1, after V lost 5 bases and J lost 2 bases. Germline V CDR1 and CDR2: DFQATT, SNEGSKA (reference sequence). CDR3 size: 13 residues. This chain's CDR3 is CSARDRAYNEQFF. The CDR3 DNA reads TGCAGTGCTCGGGACAGGGCCTACAATGAGCAGTTCTTC.

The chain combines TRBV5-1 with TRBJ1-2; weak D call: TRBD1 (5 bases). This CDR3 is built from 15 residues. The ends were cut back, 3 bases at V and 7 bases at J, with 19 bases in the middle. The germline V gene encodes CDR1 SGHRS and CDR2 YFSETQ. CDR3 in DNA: TGCGCCAGCAGCTCCACCGGGGGTAGGGCCGTTGGCTACACCTTC. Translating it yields CASSSTGGRAVGYTF.

For the CDR3, the DNA is TGTGCCAGCAGACCTACAGGGAACCCCAATGAGCAGTTCTTC. Translation: CASRPTGNPNEQFF. This chain joins TRBV12-3 or TRBV12-4 and TRBJ2-1, with a possible D match to TRBD1 (6 bases). V was trimmed by 6 bases and J by 6 bases, leaving 15 bases between them. This CDR3 contains 14 residues.

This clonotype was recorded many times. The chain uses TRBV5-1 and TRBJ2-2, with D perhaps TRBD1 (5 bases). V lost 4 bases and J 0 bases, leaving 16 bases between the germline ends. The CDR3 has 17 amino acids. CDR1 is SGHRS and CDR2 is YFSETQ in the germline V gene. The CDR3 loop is CASSRTPTDANTGELFF. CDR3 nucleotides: TGCGCCAGCAGCCGGACGCCGACAGACGCGAACACCGGGGAGCTGTTTTTT.

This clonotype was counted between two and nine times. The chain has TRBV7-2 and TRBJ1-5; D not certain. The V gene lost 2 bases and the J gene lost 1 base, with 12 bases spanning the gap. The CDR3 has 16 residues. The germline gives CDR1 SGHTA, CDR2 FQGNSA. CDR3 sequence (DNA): TGTGCCAGCAGCTTATGGTCCTCTGGGAGCAATCAGCCCCAGCATTTT. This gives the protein CASSLWSSGSNQPQHF.

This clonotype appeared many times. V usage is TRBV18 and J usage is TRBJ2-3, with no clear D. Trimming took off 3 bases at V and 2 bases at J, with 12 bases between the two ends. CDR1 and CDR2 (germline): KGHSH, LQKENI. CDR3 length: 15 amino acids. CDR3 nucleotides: TGTGCCAGCTCACCGATTGGGAAGACCACAGATACGCAGTATTTT. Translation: CASSPIGKTTDTQYF.

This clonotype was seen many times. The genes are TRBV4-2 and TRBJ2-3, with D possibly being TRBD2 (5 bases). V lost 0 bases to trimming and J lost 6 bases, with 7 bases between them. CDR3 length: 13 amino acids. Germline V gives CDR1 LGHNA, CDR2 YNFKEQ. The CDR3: CASSQDRGDTQYF. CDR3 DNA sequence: TGTGCCAGCAGCCAAGATCGCGGGGATACGCAGTATTTT.

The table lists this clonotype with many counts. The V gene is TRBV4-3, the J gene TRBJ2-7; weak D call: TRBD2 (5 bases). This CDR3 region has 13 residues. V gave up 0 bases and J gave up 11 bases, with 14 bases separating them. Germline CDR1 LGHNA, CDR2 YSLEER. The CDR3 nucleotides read TGCGCCAGCAGCCAAGATCTGGGAGTTTTGGAGTACTTC. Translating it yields CASSQDLGVLEYF.

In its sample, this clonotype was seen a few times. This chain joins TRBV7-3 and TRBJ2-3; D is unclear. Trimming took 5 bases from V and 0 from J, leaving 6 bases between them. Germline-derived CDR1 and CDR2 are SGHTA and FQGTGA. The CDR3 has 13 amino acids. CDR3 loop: CASSVASTDTQYF. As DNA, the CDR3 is TGTGCCAGCAGCGTAGCCAGCACAGATACGCAGTATTTT.

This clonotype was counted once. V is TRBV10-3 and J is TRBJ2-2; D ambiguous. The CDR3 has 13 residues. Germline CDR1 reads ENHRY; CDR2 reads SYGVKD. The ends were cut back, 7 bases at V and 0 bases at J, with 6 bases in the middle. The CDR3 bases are TGTGCCATCACCCCGGCGAACACCGGGGAGCTGTTTTTT. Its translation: CAITPANTGELFF.

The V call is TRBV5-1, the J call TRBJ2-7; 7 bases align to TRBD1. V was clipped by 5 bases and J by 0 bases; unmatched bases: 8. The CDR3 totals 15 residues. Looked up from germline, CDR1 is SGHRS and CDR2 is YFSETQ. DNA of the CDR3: TGCGCCAGCAGAAGAGGGGACAGCCTCTCCTACGAGCAGTACTTC. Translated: CASRRGDSLSYEQYF.

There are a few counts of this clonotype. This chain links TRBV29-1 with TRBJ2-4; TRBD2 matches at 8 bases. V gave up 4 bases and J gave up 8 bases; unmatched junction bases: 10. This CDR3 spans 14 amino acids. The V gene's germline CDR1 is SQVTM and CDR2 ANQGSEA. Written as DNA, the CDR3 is TGCAGCGTTGGGAGCGGGAGTGGGTGGGACATTCAGTACTTC. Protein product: CSVGSGSGWDIQYF.

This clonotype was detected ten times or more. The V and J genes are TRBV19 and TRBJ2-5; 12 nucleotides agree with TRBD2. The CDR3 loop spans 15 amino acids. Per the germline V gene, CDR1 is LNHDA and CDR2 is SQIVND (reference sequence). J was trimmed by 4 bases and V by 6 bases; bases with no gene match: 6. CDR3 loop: CASSKTSGRGETQYF. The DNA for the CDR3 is TGTGCCAGTAGCAAGACTAGCGGGAGAGGAGAGACCCAGTACTTC.

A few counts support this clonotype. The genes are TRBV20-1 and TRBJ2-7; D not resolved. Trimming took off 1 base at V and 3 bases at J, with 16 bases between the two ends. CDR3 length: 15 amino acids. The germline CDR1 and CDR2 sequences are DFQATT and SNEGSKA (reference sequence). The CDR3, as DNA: TGCAGTGCTAGAGGGGGTCAGGTCCCGCGCTACGAGCAGTACTTC. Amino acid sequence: CSARGGQVPRYEQYF.

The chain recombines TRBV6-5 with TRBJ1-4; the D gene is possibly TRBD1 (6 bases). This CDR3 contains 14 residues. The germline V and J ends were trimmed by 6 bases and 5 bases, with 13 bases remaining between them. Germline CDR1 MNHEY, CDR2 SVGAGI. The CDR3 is CASRQDSRNEKLFF. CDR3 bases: TGTGCCAGCAGGCAGGACAGCCGGAATGAAAAACTGTTTTTT.

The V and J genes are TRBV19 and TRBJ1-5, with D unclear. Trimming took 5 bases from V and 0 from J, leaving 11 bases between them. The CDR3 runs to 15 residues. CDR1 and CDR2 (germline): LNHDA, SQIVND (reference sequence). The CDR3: CASSYQTNSNQPQHF. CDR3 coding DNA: TGTGCCAGTAGTTACCAGACTAATAGCAATCAGCCCCAGCATTTT.

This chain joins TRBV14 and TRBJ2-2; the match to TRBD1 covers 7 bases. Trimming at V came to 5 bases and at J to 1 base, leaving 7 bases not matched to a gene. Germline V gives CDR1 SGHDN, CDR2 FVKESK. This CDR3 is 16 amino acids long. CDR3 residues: CASSGQVLLNTGELFF. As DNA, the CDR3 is TGTGCCAGCAGCGGACAGGTTTTATTGAACACCGGGGAGCTGTTTTTT.

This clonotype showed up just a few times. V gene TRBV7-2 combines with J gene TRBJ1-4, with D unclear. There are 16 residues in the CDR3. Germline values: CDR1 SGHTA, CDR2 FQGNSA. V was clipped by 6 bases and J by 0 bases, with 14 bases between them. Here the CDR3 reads CASSVGTLATNEKLFF. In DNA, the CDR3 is TGTGCCAGCAGTGTTGGCACCCTCGCAACTAATGAAAAACTGTTTTTT.

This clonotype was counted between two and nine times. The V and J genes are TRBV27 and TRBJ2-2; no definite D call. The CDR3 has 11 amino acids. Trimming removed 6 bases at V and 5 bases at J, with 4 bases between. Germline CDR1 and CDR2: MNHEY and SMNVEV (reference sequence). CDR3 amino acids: CASRKTGELFF. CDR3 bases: TGTGCCAGCAGAAAGACCGGGGAGCTGTTTTTT.

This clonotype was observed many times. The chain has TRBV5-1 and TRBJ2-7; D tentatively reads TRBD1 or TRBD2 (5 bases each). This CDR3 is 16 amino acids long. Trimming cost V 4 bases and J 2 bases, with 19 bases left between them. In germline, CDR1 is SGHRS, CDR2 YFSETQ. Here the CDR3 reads CASSPRTGTAPYEQYF. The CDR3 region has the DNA TGCGCCAGCAGCCCCCGGACCGGGACCGCTCCCTACGAGCAGTACTTC.